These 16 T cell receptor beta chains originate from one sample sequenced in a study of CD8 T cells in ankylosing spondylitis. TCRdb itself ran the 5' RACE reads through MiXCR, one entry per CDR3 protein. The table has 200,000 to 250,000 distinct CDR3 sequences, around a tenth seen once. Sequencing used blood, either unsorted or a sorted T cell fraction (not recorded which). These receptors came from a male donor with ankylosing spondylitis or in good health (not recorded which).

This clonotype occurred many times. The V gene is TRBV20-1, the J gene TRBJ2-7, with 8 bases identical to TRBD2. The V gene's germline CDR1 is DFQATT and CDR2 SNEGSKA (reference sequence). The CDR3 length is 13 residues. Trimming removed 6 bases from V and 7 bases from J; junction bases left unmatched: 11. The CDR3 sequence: CSAEVSGIKEQYF. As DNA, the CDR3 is TGCAGTGCCGAGGTTAGCGGGATAAAAGAGCAGTACTTC.

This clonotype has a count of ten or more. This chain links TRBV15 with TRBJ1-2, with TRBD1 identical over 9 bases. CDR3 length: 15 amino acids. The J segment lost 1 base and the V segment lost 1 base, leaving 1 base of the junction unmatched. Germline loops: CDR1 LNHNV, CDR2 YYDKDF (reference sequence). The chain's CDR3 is CATSRGQGGNYGYTF. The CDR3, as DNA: TGTGCCACCAGCAGAGGACAGGGGGGTAACTATGGCTACACCTTC.

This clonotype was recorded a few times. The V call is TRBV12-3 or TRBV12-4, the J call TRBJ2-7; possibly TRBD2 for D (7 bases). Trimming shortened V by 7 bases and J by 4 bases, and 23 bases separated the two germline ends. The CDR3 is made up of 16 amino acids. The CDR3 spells CASTFNLGGRGYEQYF. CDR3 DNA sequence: TGTGCCAGCACCTTCAATTTGGGGGGGCGCGGGTACGAGCAGTACTTC.

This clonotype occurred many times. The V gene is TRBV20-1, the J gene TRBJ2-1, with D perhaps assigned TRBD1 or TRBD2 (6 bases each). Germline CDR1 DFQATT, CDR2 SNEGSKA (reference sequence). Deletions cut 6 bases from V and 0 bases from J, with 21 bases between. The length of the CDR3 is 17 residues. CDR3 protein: CSAGGGVGPSSYNEQFF. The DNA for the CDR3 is TGCAGTGCGGGGGGCGGAGTGGGACCGAGCTCCTACAATGAGCAGTTCTTC.

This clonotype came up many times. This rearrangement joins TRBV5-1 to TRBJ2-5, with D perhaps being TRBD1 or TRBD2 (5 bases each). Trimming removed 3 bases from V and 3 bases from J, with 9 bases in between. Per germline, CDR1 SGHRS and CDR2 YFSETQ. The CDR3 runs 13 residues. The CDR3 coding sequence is TGCGCCAGCAGCTCGGGACGGGAAGAGACCCAGTACTTC. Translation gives CASSSGREETQYF.

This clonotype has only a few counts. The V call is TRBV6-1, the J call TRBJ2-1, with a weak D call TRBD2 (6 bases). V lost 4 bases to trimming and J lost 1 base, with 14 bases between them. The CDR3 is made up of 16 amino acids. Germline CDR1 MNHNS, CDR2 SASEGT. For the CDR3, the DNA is TGTGCCAGCAGTGCCCGCAGCGGGCCTTCCTACAATGAGCAGTTCTTC. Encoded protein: CASSARSGPSYNEQFF.

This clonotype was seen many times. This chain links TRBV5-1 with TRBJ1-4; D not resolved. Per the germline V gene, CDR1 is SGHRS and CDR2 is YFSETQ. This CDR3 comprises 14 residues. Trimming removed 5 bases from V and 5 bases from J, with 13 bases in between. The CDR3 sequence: CASRSTVSNEKLFF. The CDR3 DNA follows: TGCGCCAGCAGATCGACGGTATCGAATGAAAAACTGTTTTTT.

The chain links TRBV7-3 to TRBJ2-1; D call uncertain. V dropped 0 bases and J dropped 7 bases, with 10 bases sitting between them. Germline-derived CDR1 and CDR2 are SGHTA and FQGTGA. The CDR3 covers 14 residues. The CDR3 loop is CASSLTFGANEQFF. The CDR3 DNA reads TGTGCCAGCAGCTTAACCTTCGGAGCTAATGAGCAGTTCTTC.

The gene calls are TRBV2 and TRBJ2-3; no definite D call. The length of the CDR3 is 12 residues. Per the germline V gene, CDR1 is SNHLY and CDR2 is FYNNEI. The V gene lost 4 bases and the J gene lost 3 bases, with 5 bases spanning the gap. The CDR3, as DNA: TGTGCCAGCAGTGGGATGACAGATACGCAGTATTTT. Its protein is CASSGMTDTQYF.

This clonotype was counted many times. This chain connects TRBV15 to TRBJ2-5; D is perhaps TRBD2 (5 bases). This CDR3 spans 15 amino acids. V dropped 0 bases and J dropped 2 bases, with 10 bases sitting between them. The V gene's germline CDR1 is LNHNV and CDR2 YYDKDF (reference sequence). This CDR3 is CATSREGGGQETQYF. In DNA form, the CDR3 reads TGTGCCACCAGCAGAGAGGGTGGAGGACAAGAGACCCAGTACTTC.

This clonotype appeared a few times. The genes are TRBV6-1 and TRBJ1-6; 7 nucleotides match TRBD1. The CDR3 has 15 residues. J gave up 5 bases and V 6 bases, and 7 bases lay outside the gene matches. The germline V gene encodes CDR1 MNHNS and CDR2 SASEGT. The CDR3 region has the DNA TGTGCCAGCAGCCTTTTACAGGGGAATAATTCACCCCTCCACTTT. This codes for CASSLLQGNNSPLHF.

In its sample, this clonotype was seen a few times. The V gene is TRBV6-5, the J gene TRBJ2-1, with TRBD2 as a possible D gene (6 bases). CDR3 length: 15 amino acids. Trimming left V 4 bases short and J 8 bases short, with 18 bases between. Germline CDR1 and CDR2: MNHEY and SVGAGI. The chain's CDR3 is CASSSRRAPGDEQFF. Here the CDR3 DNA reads TGTGCCAGCAGTTCCCGGAGGGCCCCTGGGGATGAGCAGTTCTTC.

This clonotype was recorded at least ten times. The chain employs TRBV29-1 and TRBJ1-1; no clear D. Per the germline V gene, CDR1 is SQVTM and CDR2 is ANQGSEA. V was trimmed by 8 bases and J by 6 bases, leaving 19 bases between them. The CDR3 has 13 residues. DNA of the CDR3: TGCAGCTACCGGACCGGTGGGAAGGCTGAAGCTTTCTTT. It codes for CSYRTGGKAEAFF.

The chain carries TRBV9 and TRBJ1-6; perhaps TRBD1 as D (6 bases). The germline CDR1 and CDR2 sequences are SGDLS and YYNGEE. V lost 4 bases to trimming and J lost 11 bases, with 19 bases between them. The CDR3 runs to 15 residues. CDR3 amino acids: CASSRIPEGGPPLHF. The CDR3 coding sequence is TGTGCCAGCAGCCGTATCCCGGAGGGGGGCCCACCCCTCCACTTT. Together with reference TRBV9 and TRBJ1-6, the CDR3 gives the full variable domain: DSGVTQTPKHLITATGQRVTLRCSPRSGDLSVYWYQQSLDQGLQFLIQYYNGEERAKGNILERFSAQQFPDLHSELNLSSLELGDSALYFCASSRIPEGGPPLHFGNGTRLTVT.

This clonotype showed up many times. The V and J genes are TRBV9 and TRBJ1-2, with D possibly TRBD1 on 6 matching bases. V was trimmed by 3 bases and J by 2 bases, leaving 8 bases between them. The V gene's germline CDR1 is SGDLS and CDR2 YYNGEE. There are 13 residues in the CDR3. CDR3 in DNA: TGTGCCAGCAGCGAGGGGGGGAACTATGGCTACACCTTC. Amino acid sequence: CASSEGGNYGYTF.

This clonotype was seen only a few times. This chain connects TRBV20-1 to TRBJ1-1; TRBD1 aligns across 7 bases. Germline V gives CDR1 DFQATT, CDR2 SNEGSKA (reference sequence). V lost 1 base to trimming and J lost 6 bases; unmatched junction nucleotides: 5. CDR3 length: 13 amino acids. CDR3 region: CSARGQGGPEAFF. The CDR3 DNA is TGCAGTGCTAGAGGACAGGGAGGGCCTGAAGCTTTCTTT.